These 17 T cell receptor beta chains came from one sample sequenced in a study of tumor-infiltrating lymphocytes in primary liver carcinoma. RNA was extracted from whole blood without cell sorting, alongside germline DNA. Total RNA (roughly 530 ng) served as template for TCR beta cDNA synthesis primed by a constant-region primer. It was through three nested multiplex PCR rounds of slightly modified ARM-PCR that TCR beta libraries arose. TRBV1-TRBV30 forward and Cbeta reverse primers drove the first two roughly 10-cycle rounds. TCRdb reanalysed the multiplex PCR reads using MiXCR and keeps one entry per CDR3 protein. The table records hundreds of thousands of distinct CDR3 sequences, more than 55% of them present only once. Sample: peripheral blood. The receptor source for this set is a man aged 35-49 years with primary liver carcinoma and hepatitis B virus infection.

Points on this clonotype: A much more abundant neighbour one base away suggests this may be a read error. As the CDR3 is not closed by the conserved phenylalanine or tryptophan, this likely results from a read error. This sequence joins TRBV12-3 or TRBV12-4 and TRBJ2-5; D not certain. The CDR3 consists of 14 residues. Trimming removed 4 bases from V and 5 bases from J, with 14 bases in between. The CDR3 reads CASSSQRVGETQYS. The CDR3, as DNA: TGTGCCAGCAGTTCCCAAAGGGTGGGGGAGACCCAGTACTCC.

About this clonotype: A read error may be the cause here, since a much bigger clone is one base away. This chain joins TRBV12-3 or TRBV12-4 and TRBJ1-5; D perhaps matches TRBD1 (5 bases). The CDR3 covers 14 residues. Trimming removed 5 bases at V and 7 bases at J, with 15 bases between. This CDR3 reads CASSRGDGGQPQHF. CDR3 DNA: TGTGCCAGCAGTCGGGGCGACGGGGGACAGCCCCAGCATTTT.

A note on this clonotype: A junction end diverges from the germline sequence, so it may reflect a read error. This chain links TRBV29-1 with TRBJ2-1, with 12 bases identical to TRBD2. The CDR3 runs 12 residues. Germline CDR1 reads SQVTM; CDR2 reads ANQGSEA. CDR3 DNA sequence: TGTAGCGTCGGACTAGCGGGAAGTTCTTTGTTCTTC. Its translation: CSVGLAGSSLFF.

Details on this clonotype: A junction boundary mismatches the germline segment, possibly from a read error. V is TRBV4-1 and J is TRBJ2-7; a possible D gene is TRBD1 (5 bases). The CDR3 extends over 16 amino acids. CDR1 is MGHRA and CDR2 is YSYEKL in the germline V gene. The CDR3 spells CASNQGASHSSYEQYF. As DNA, the CDR3 is TGCGCCAGCAACCAAGGGGCTAGTCATAGCTCCTACGAGCAGTACTTC.

This clonotype was seen a few times. This rearrangement joins TRBV30 to TRBJ1-5; D remains unclear. Germline CDR1 GTSNPN, CDR2 SVGIG (reference sequence). The CDR3 is 13 amino acids. Deletions cut 0 bases from V and 0 bases from J, with 3 bases between. CDR3 protein: CAWSVDSNQPQHF. CDR3 nucleotide sequence: TGTGCCTGGAGTGTAGATAGCAATCAGCCCCAGCATTTT.

The chain recombines TRBV10-1 with TRBJ2-2; perhaps TRBD2 as D (6 bases). CDR3 length: 14 residues. The germline V gene has CDR1 WNHNN and CDR2 SYGVQD (reference sequence). V lost 7 bases to trimming and J lost 3 bases, with 12 bases between them. The CDR3: CASNGGKHTGELFF. The DNA of the CDR3 is TGCGCCAGCAATGGAGGGAAGCACACCGGGGAGCTGTTTTTT.

The V gene is TRBV12-3 or TRBV12-4, the J gene TRBJ2-1; 11 bases map to TRBD2. V dropped 7 bases and J dropped 14; count of bases not matched to a gene: 19. The CDR3 loop spans 16 amino acids. This CDR3 reads CASNFKDSIAGGQKFF. The CDR3 nucleotides read TGTGCCAGCAATTTTAAAGATTCGATAGCGGGAGGGCAGAAGTTCTTC.

The chain carries TRBV7-9 and TRBJ1-2; TRBD1 matches 10 bases. The junction had 4 bases not matched to a gene; V was cut back by 3 bases and J by 9 bases. In germline, CDR1 is SEHNR, CDR2 FQNEAQ (reference sequence). This CDR3 is 13 amino acids long. CDR3 protein: CASSFGTGDSYTF. CDR3 in DNA: TGTGCCAGCAGCTTTGGGACAGGGGATAGCTACACCTTC.

On this clonotype itself: A read error may produce the germline difference seen at one junction end. This rearrangement joins TRBV5-4 to TRBJ1-4; D perhaps matches TRBD1 (5 bases). Germline lookup yields CDR1 SGHNT and CDR2 YYREEE (reference sequence). This CDR3 contains 17 residues. The CDR3 sequence: CAGSLGGDSATNEKLFF. The CDR3 region has the DNA TGTGCCGGCAGCTTGGGAGGGGACTCTGCAACTAATGAAAAACTGTTTTTT.

The chain recombines TRBV11-1 with TRBJ2-1, with TRBD1 matching 8 bases. J lost 5 bases, V lost 11 bases, and 14 bases had no gene match. The CDR3 contains 15 residues. Germline loops: CDR1 SGHAT, CDR2 FQDESV (reference sequence). CDR3 loop: CACNLDRGPNNEQFF. DNA of the CDR3: TGTGCCTGCAACTTAGACAGGGGTCCTAACAATGAGCAGTTCTTC.

A word on this clonotype: A clone one base away is much larger, so this may be a read error. The rearrangement joins TRBV29-1 to TRBJ2-5; 10 positions agree with TRBD2. CDR1 and CDR2 from the germline V gene are SQVTM and ANQGSEA. The V and J ends lost 7 bases and 1 base, in that order; junction bases with no gene match: 6. CDR3 size: 14 residues. CDR3 protein: CSADRLAGQETQYF. The CDR3 nucleotides read TGCAGCGCTGACCGACTAGCGGGCCAAGAGACCCAGTACTTC.

About this clonotype: The conserved phenylalanine or tryptophan is not found at the CDR3 terminus, so this likely reflects a read error. The DNA is left out, because the CDR3 cannot be placed on it with certainty; the CDR3 is given as TCRdb lists it. V is TRBV6-1 and J is TRBJ1-2. The germline CDR1 and CDR2 sequences are MNHNS and SASEGT. The CDR3 is made up of 14 amino acids, end residues included. CDR3: CASSETHGTYGCTL.

Turning to this clonotype: A clone one base away is much larger, so this may be a read error. The chain links TRBV4-1 to TRBJ1-5; no clear D. CDR3 size: 15 residues. Germline CDR1 and CDR2: MGHRA and YSYEKL. CDR3 region: CASSQDGNGNRPQHF. The DNA for the CDR3 is TGCGCCAGCAGCCAAGATGGAAACGGCAATCGGCCCCAGCATTTT.

The chain combines TRBV11-2 with TRBJ2-5, with TRBD1 matching 7 bases. Germline CDR1 and CDR2: SGHAT and FQNNGV. This CDR3 contains 16 residues. CDR3 amino acids: CLSSRRWGTDVDTQYF. CDR3 nucleotide sequence: TGTCTCAGCAGCCGCCGGTGGGGGACAGATGTGGATACCCAGTACTTC.

To note about this clonotype: Germline and junction disagree at one end, which may indicate a read error. This rearrangement joins TRBV28 to TRBJ2-3, with 7 bases lining up with TRBD2. Germline V gene sequence: CDR1 MDHEN, CDR2 SYDVKM. CDR3 length: 15 amino acids. CDR3 amino acids: CASRASGATTDMQYF. The CDR3 DNA is TGTGCCAGCAGAGCGAGCGGGGCCACCACAGATATGCAGTATTTT.

This clonotype was seen a single time. A much larger clone differs from this one at a single base, so this may be a read error. This chain joins TRBV6-1 and TRBJ2-1; D remains ambiguous. V gave up 5 bases and J gave up 10 bases, with 18 bases separating them. Germline CDR1 MNHNS, CDR2 SASEGT. CDR3 length equals 14 residues. In DNA, the CDR3 is TGTGCCAGCAGTTACCTCGGACGGAGCAGGGAGCAGTTCTTC. It encodes CASSYLGRSREQFF.

The chain recombines TRBV7-9 with TRBJ2-3; D not certain. Trimming removed 7 bases from V and 0 bases from J, with 11 bases in between. Germline CDR1 SEHNR, CDR2 FQNEAQ (reference sequence). The CDR3 length is 14 residues. CDR3 protein: CASIPTESTDTQYF. In nucleotides, the CDR3 is TGTGCCAGCATCCCCACGGAAAGCACAGATACGCAGTATTTT.